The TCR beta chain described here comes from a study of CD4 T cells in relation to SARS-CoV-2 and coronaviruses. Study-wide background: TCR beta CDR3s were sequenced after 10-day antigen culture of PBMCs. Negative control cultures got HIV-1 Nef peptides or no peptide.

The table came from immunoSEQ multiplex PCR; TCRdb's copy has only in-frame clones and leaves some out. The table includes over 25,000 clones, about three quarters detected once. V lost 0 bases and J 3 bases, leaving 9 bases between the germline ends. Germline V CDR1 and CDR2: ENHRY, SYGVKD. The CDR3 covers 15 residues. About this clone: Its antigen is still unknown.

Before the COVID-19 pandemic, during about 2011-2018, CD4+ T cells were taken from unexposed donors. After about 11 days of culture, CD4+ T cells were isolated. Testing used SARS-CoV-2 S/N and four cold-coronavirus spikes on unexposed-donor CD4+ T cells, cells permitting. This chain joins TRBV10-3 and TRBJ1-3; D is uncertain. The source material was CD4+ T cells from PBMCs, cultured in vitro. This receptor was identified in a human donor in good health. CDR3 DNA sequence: TGTGCCATCAGTGAGTCGCGGCCCCTTGGAAACACCATATATTTT. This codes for CAISESRPLGNTIYF.